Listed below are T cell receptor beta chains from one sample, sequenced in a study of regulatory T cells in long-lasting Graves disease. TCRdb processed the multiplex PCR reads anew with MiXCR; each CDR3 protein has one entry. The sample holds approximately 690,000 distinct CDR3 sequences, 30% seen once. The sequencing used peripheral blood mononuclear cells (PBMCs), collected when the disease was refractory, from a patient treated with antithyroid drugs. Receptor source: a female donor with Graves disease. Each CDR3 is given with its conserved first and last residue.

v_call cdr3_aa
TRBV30 CAWRKNTEAFF
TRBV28 CASRGTGQGSYEQYF
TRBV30 CAWMDRSYSNQPQHF
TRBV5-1 CASSSRKGLPEYEQYF
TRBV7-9 CANSSLLQGSMNTEAFF
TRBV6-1 CASSPQQGNYGYTF
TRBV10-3 CAISGTSGFKNTGELFF
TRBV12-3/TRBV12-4 CASSLVGLEAFF
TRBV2 CASSETATNEKLFF
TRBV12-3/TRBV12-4 CASSSRQGFQPQHF
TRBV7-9 CASSQKGQGGFGYTF
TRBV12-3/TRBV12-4 CASSTSVSGADVLTF
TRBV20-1 CSATGTSGAYEQYF
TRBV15 CATGKGTISQETQYF
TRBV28 CASSFPRDRGINTEAFF
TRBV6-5 CASSYVSTQGGYTF
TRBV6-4 CASSDSPFAGENTEAFF
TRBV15 CATSSRLAGAPYEQYF
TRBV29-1 CSVELGQGLEQYF
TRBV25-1 CASSDSASLGVNYGYTF
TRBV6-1 CASSEGAGGWHIQYF
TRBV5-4 CASSPRDSAPETQYF
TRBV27 CASSLGTGVYQPQHF
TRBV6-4 CASSYSFGSNQPQHF
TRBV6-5 CASSYSPHPKGNYEQYF
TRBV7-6 CASSLESQSRSPLHF
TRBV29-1 CSVMGSSYEQYF
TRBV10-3 CAISEVDNYGYTF
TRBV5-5 CASSWTGGEKLFF
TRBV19 CASSTYRGLEAFF
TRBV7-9 CASSGHGVEKLFF
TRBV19 CASSKYIRGSYEQYF
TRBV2 CANSTLQETQYF
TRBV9 CASSVAEVSSYNSPLHF
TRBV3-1 CASSQDPAGSNQPQHF
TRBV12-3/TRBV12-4 CASSPGARETQYF
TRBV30 CARQPDMNTEAFF
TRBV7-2 CASSLVLGEYQVEQFF
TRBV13 CASSSRDYQETQYF
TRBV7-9 CASSPSTGAPAEQYF
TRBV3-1 CASSQQAPSSYEQYF
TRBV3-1 CASSQDGQAREQYF
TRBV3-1 CASSHSGQLTGNTIYF
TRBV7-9 CASSLTGGGVFDTEAFF
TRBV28 CASSPRLGGIEKLFF
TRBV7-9 CASSLGGVSTEAFF
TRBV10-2 CASSGGQVYGYTF